This T cell receptor (beta chain) was captured by sequencing in a study of CD8+ T cells in alopecia areata. Extracted RNA was reverse transcribed, and the resulting cDNA served as sequencing template. TCRdb's table, derived via immunoSEQ multiplex PCR, lists solely in-frame clones and lacks some. The repertoire holds 170,000 or so clones, with roughly 65% as singletons. This CDR3 is 12 amino acids long. V was pared by 3 bases and J by 4 bases, with 7 bases between. CDR1 and CDR2 (germline): MDHEN, SYDVKM. The chain links TRBV28 to TRBJ2-7; unclear D gene. The TCR sequence derives from a human donor with alopecia areata. Sequencing was performed on CD4+ T cells sorted from blood, taken at week 0. DNA of the CDR3: TGTGCCAGCAGTTTTCTCGGGTACGAGCAGTACTTC. It yields the protein CASSFLGYEQYF.